The rows below give T cell receptor beta chains drawn from one sample of a study of blood T cell repertoires in COVID-19. Profiling relied on immunoSEQ multiplex PCR, and the TCRdb table lists in-frame clones only, not all of them. The table lists roughly 55,000 clones, roughly four fifths of them singletons. What was sequenced was peripheral blood. All receptors derive from a woman aged 55-75 years with acute or convalescent COVID-19. Both conserved end residues are part of each CDR3. D genes are given only for firm matches. Where a row states a size, it is once, few, many or the class of an expanded clone; other rows omit it.

v_call	j_call	d_call	clone_size	cdr3_nt	cdr3_aa
TRBV5-1	TRBJ1-2	NA	NA	TGCGCCAGCAGCCTGGGACACCTAATTAACTATGGCTACACCTTC	CASSLGHLINYGYTF
TRBV7-9	TRBJ1-1	NA	NA	TGTGCCAGCAGAGCCCCCGGGACAAGGAACACTGAAGCTTTCTTT	CASRAPGTRNTEAFF
TRBV18	TRBJ1-1	NA	NA	TGTGCCAGCTCACTTGCACAGGGTACGGCTGAAGCTTTCTTT	CASSLAQGTAEAFF
TRBV5-1	TRBJ1-2	TRBD1	NA	TGCGCCAGCAGCCCCCGGGGGGACAGGTGGCGCGGCTACACCTTC	CASSPRGDRWRGYTF
TRBV19	TRBJ2-3	NA	NA	TGTGCCAGTAGTATGGGAGGAGGGGAGGCAGATACGCAGTATTTT	CASSMGGGEADTQYF
TRBV19	TRBJ2-7	TRBD2	NA	TGTGCCAGTAGTATCGGGGGGTATGCGTCCTACGAGCAGTACTTC	CASSIGGYASYEQYF
TRBV6-5	TRBJ1-2	TRBD1	NA	TGTGCCAGCAGACCCTCAGGGGGCCGAGGCTATGGCTACACCTTC	CASRPSGGRGYGYTF
TRBV13	TRBJ2-6	NA	NA	TGTGCCAGCAGCTTCGGGGGGGCCAACGTCCTGACTTTC	CASSFGGANVLTF
TRBV19	TRBJ2-7	TRBD1	NA	TGTGCCAGTGTGGACAGGGGAGGGACTACCGGGTCCTACGAGCAGTACTTC	CASVDRGGTTGSYEQYF
TRBV5-4	TRBJ2-5	NA	NA	TGTGCCAGCAGCTTGTCCGGGGTAGAGACCCAGTACTTC	CASSLSGVETQYF
TRBV6-6	TRBJ2-7	TRBD1	NA	TGTGCCAGCAGGCGAATGGGACAGGGTATTTACGAGCAGTACTTC	CASRRMGQGIYEQYF
TRBV19	TRBJ1-3	NA	NA	TGTGCCGCCGGGAAGGCCGCCAGAAACACCATATATTTT	CAAGKAARNTIYF
TRBV19	TRBJ1-1	TRBD1	NA	TGTGCCAGTAGTATGACACAGGGGGCTGAAGCTTTCTTT	CASSMTQGAEAFF
TRBV10-1	TRBJ1-2	TRBD1	few	TGCGCCGGTCCGGGACAGGGTATTAACTATGGCTACACCTTC	CAGPGQGINYGYTF
TRBV30	TRBJ2-2	TRBD1	NA	TGTGCCTGTCCGGATGGGGACAGTAACACCGGGGAGCTGTTTTTT	CACPDGDSNTGELFF
TRBV5-1	TRBJ2-1	TRBD2	once	TGCGCCAGCAGCTTGGAGGGACTAGCGGGTCGTGTTGAGCAGTTCTTC	CASSLEGLAGRVEQFF
TRBV7-6	TRBJ2-7	TRBD1	NA	TGTGCCAGCAGCTTAGACACGACAGGGAGCCACGAGCAGTACTTC	CASSLDTTGSHEQYF
TRBV29-1	TRBJ1-3	NA	NA	TGCAGCGTTCAGGGAAACGGAAACACCATATATTTT	CSVQGNGNTIYF
TRBV5-1	TRBJ2-1	NA	NA	TGCGCCAGCAGCCCAGGACCTGGGGAGTACAATGAGCAGTTCTTC	CASSPGPGEYNEQFF
TRBV2	TRBJ1-4	NA	NA	TGTGCCAGCAGTAAACAGGGAGCTAATGAAAAACTGTTTTTT	CASSKQGANEKLFF
TRBV6-6	TRBJ1-6	NA	few	TGTGCCAGCAGTTACATGGAGAATAATTCACCCCTCCACTTT	CASSYMENNSPLHF
TRBV19	TRBJ2-1	NA	NA	TGTGCCAGTAGTAAAGGTAGCGTGACCTACAATGAGCAGTTCTTC	CASSKGSVTYNEQFF
TRBV5-1	TRBJ2-2	NA	NA	TGCGCCAGCAGCTTTTTATGGACAATGAACACCGGGGAGCTGTTTTTT	CASSFLWTMNTGELFF
TRBV6-5	TRBJ1-2	NA	NA	TGTGCCAGCAGTTACTGGGGGGTGGGGGAGGTTGGCTACACCTTC	CASSYWGVGEVGYTF
TRBV15	TRBJ2-2	NA	NA	TGTGCCACCAGCAGACTCGGGAGGGACAGGGTAGAAACCGGGGAGCTGTTTTTT	CATSRLGRDRVETGELFF
TRBV30	TRBJ1-6	NA	once	TGTGCCTGGGGGGAGAATTCACCCCTCCACTTT	CAWGENSPLHF
TRBV12-3/TRBV12-4	TRBJ1-3	NA	NA	TGTGCCAGCAGCCTTCCTGGAAACACCATATATTTT	CASSLPGNTIYF
TRBV6-5	TRBJ2-7	TRBD1	NA	TGTGCCAGCAGGACAGGGAACTACGAGCAGTACTTC	CASRTGNYEQYF
TRBV7-3	TRBJ2-7	NA	NA	TGTGCCAGCAGCCCGGCCGGGGGATTCGACGAGCAGTACTTC	CASSPAGGFDEQYF
TRBV5-1	TRBJ2-7	TRBD2	NA	TGCGCCAGCAGCTGGGGGACTAGCGGCACCTACGAGCAGTACTTC	CASSWGTSGTYEQYF
TRBV7-2	TRBJ1-6	NA	NA	TGTGCCAGCAGCTTATACATTTTTCAGGCAACGTATAATTCACCCCTCCACTTT	CASSLYIFQATYNSPLHF
TRBV5-1	TRBJ1-1	NA	NA	TGCGCCAGCAGCTTGTCGGCAGGGATAAAGAACACTGAAGCTTTCTTT	CASSLSAGIKNTEAFF
TRBV5-4	TRBJ2-2	NA	NA	TGTGCCAGCAGCTTGGACCCCGCGGGGACCGGGGAGCTGTTTTTT	CASSLDPAGTGELFF
TRBV5-1	TRBJ1-1	NA	NA	TGCGCCAGCAGCCCCGAAATAGGGGCGAACACTGAAGCTTTCTTT	CASSPEIGANTEAFF
TRBV30	TRBJ1-3	NA	NA	TGTGCCTGGAGTCCCCCGTGGGGGGGGACCGTAGGAAACACCATATATTTT	CAWSPPWGGTVGNTIYF
TRBV28	TRBJ2-7	NA	NA	TGTGCCAGCACCCTAGGGGGTTACGAGCAGTACTTC	CASTLGGYEQYF
TRBV6-5	TRBJ2-2	TRBD1	NA	TGTGCCAGCAGCCGGGACAGGGGCACCGGGGAGCTGTTTTTT	CASSRDRGTGELFF
TRBV19	TRBJ2-2	TRBD1	NA	TGTGCCAGTAGTACCAGAACAGGGGGCGTAGGTGGGGAGCTGTTTTTT	CASSTRTGGVGGELFF
TRBV9	TRBJ1-6	TRBD1	once	TGTGCCAGCAGCGCCACGACAGGGGGAAGGTCACCCCTCCACTTT	CASSATTGGRSPLHF
TRBV11-1	TRBJ1-1	NA	NA	TGTGCCAGCAGCTCCCGGGGGGAGATCGGCACTGAAGCTTTCTTT	CASSSRGEIGTEAFF
TRBV30	TRBJ1-2	TRBD1	NA	TGTGCCTGGAGTGGGGGACAGGGTCTGTATGGCTACACCTTC	CAWSGGQGLYGYTF
TRBV25-1	TRBJ2-7	NA	NA	TGTGCCAGCAGTGAATATGGCGGGCCCCAAAGTCCCGAGCAGTACTTC	CASSEYGGPQSPEQYF
TRBV5-1	TRBJ1-1	NA	NA	TGCGCCAGCAGCTTGGACAGGGTGGGCACTGAAGCTTTCTTT	CASSLDRVGTEAFF
TRBV5-6	TRBJ2-2	NA	NA	TGTGCCAGCAGCTTTTATGGGGGCGGGCCAGACACCGGGGAGCTGTTTTTT	CASSFYGGGPDTGELFF
TRBV12-3/TRBV12-4	TRBJ2-1	NA	NA	TGTGCCAGCAGAAAGCGGAATGAGCAGTTCTTC	CASRKRNEQFF
TRBV10-2	TRBJ2-1	TRBD1	NA	TGCGCCAGCAGTGCCCGGGACAGATACCTCTACAATGAGCAGTTCTTC	CASSARDRYLYNEQFF
TRBV15	TRBJ1-6	NA	NA	TGTGCCACCAGCAGCGAGGGATATGGTCATTCACCCCTCCACTTT	CATSSEGYGHSPLHF
TRBV6-5	TRBJ1-6	NA	NA	TGTGCCAGCAGTTACTTTCGGGACTCCGTAAATTCACCCCTCCACTTT	CASSYFRDSVNSPLHF
TRBV4-1	TRBJ1-2	NA	NA	TGCGCCAGCAGCCAAGAAGGATCAGGGGTAGACTATGGCTACACCTTC	CASSQEGSGVDYGYTF
TRBV6-5	TRBJ2-1	TRBD2	NA	TGTGCCAGCAGTTACTCAGCTAGCGGGGGCTACAATGAGCAGTTCTTC	CASSYSASGGYNEQFF
TRBV28	TRBJ2-3	TRBD2	NA	TGTGCCAGCAGTTTAGGGCGGGGGGCCAGGAATACGCAGTATTTT	CASSLGRGARNTQYF
TRBV24-1	TRBJ2-1	TRBD2	NA	TGTGCCACGGGAGCGGGAGGGTCTCACCATGAGCAGTTCTTC	CATGAGGSHHEQFF
TRBV2	TRBJ2-3	TRBD1	NA	TGTGCCAGCAGTCCGGACAGGAGCAGCACAGATACGCAGTATTTT	CASSPDRSSTDTQYF
TRBV7-2	TRBJ1-4	NA	NA	TGTGCCAGCAGCCCCAGACTGTTACCTAATGAAAAACTGTTTTTT	CASSPRLLPNEKLFF
TRBV30	TRBJ1-2	NA	NA	TGTGCCTGCTCCCGCGGTAACTATGGCTACACCTTC	CACSRGNYGYTF
TRBV20-1	TRBJ1-5	NA	NA	TGCAGTGCTAGGGGAGAACCCCAGCATTTT	CSARGEPQHF
TRBV11-2	TRBJ2-1	TRBD2	NA	TGTGCCAGCAGCTTTGGCCGGACTAGCGGGGGGGTCTGGGATGAGCAGTTCTTC	CASSFGRTSGGVWDEQFF
TRBV6-5	TRBJ1-1	NA	NA	TGTGCCAGCAGTTCTCAACCGGGGGGTGGGGGCACTGAAGCTTTCTTT	CASSSQPGGGGTEAFF